This TCR beta chain came from a study of T cells in localized non-small cell lung cancer. Study-wide points: The study detected a median approximately 57 of the top 100 tumor clones in adjacent lung. Sequencing was restricted to one tumor region; therefore, heterogeneity remains possible.

Of note for this clone: Its antigen remains unknown.

The CDR3 length is 17 residues. V lost 2 bases and J lost 3; bases outside the gene matches: 12. Looked up from germline, CDR1 is MGHRA and CDR2 is YSYEKL. Repertoires were generated with immunoSEQ multiplex PCR, while TCRdb's copy carries only in-frame clones and drops some. This sample carries 35,000 or so clones, around 88% of them seen once, and the ten largest clones take roughly 7.2%. This TCR came from a woman between 35 and 70 years old with stage I lung adenocarcinoma. The material was peripheral blood, obtained before any cancer treatment. The rearrangement links TRBV4-1 to TRBJ2-7; 8 nucleotides match TRBD1. This CDR3 reads CASSQTSQPGQVYEQYF. In DNA form, the CDR3 reads TGCGCCAGCAGCCAAACCTCACAACCGGGACAGGTCTACGAGCAGTACTTC.